What follows is one T cell receptor (beta chain) and its context. This specimen belongs to a study of OX40 agonist ivuxolimab in advanced cancers. CDR3 length equals 14 residues. Germline V gene lookup returns CDR1 MNHEY and CDR2 SMNVEV (reference sequence). V dropped 0 bases and J dropped 5 bases, with 10 bases sitting between them. Clones were sequenced by immunoSEQ multiplex PCR, and TCRdb holds only the in-frame ones, with some missing. The repertoire holds just under 60,000 clones, with about 90% as singletons. The chain links TRBV27 to TRBJ2-5, with D possibly matching TRBD2 (6 bases). The specimen was CD4+ or CD8+ T cells sorted from blood, collected in a trial of the OX40 agonist ivuxolimab. The TCR sequence derives from an adult with an advanced solid tumor such as melanoma, head and neck, liver or kidney cancer. The CDR3 bases are TGTGCCAGCAGTTTATCGGAGGGTGGGGAGACCCAGTACTTC. Residues: CASSLSEGGETQYF.